The 31 T cell receptor beta chains given below trace back to one sample, sequenced in a study of blood T cell repertoires in COVID-19. Data came from immunoSEQ multiplex PCR; TCRdb stores just in-frame clones and leaves some out. The sample records around 200,000 clones, 70% to 80% being singletons. Specimen: peripheral blood. These receptors were obtained from a woman in her thirties or forties with COVID-19, enrolled during active disease.

V gene TRBV24-1 combines with J gene TRBJ2-2; 8 bases are shared with TRBD2. Germline CDR1 is KGHDR and CDR2 is SFDVKD. V shed 3 bases and J 4 bases; nucleotides not matched to a gene: 12. CDR3 size: 18 residues. This CDR3 is CATSDPPGQAGATGELFF. DNA of the CDR3: TGTGCCACCAGTGATCCGCCAGGTCAAGCGGGGGCCACCGGGGAGCTGTTTTTT.

The gene calls are TRBV2 and TRBJ1-1, with D uncertain. V was cut by 4 bases and J by 3 bases, with 12 bases left in between. CDR1 is SNHLY, CDR2 FYNNEI, per germline. The CDR3 consists of 14 residues. The CDR3 DNA sequence: TGTGCCAGCAGTGTTCAGGAAATTTACACTGAAGCTTTCTTT. Translated, it gives CASSVQEIYTEAFF.

This clone was counted only a few times. The CDR3 region is CASSLAGEDGSPLHF. In DNA form, the CDR3 reads TGCGCCAGCAGCTTGGCGGGAGAGGACGGTTCACCCCTCCACTTT. The chain joins TRBV5-1 to TRBJ1-6; no reliable D call. The CDR3 has 15 residues. Trimming shortened V by 0 bases and J by 9 bases, and 13 bases separated the two germline ends. Germline lookup yields CDR1 SGHRS and CDR2 YFSETQ.

In nucleotides, the CDR3 is TGTGCCAGCTCACAAGGCGGGGACACTGAAGCTTTCTTT. Its protein is CASSQGGDTEAFF. The chain combines TRBV18 with TRBJ1-1; D is undetermined. This CDR3 spans 13 amino acids. Germline V gives CDR1 KGHSH, CDR2 LQKENI. The V and J ends lost 4 bases and 3 bases respectively, with 9 bases between them.

The V call is TRBV5-4, the J call TRBJ2-2; TRBD1 matches at 10 bases. The CDR3 is made up of 15 amino acids. V shed 4 bases, J shed 3 bases, and the junction held 3 bases outside the gene matches. Germline-derived CDR1 and CDR2 are SGHNT and YYREEE (reference sequence). The CDR3 is CASSPGTGDTGELFF. The CDR3 DNA follows: TGTGCCAGCAGCCCGGGGACAGGGGACACCGGGGAGCTGTTTTTT.

The V and J genes are TRBV10-3 and TRBJ2-1; 11 nucleotides align to TRBD2. Germline CDR1 is ENHRY and CDR2 is SYGVKD. Germline trimming cut 5 bases from V and 7 bases from J; bases unmatched to any gene: 4. The CDR3 has 14 amino acids. CDR3 residues: CAISRGTSGNEQFF. CDR3 nucleotides: TGTGCCATCAGTAGAGGGACTAGCGGAAATGAGCAGTTCTTC.

The J gene is TRBJ1-2, the V gene TRBV5-4; TRBD1 is a possible D gene (5 bases). Trimming pared 5 bases from V and 4 bases from J, leaving 18 bases between. CDR1 SGHNT and CDR2 YYREEE come from the germline V gene (reference sequence). This CDR3 has 15 residues. In nucleotides, the CDR3 is TGTGCCAGCAGTCTGGTCGGGGGAATGGCCTATGGCTACACCTTC. The encoded protein is CASSLVGGMAYGYTF.

The V gene is TRBV6-4, the J gene TRBJ2-3; 8 bases map to TRBD1. CDR1 and CDR2 (germline): MRHNA, SNTAGT. This CDR3 contains 13 residues. Trimming took 11 bases from V and 0 from J; bases not matched to a gene: 4. CDR3 residues: CAAGTGSTDTQYF. The CDR3 DNA sequence: TGTGCCGCCGGGACAGGAAGCACAGATACGCAGTATTTT.

Only one count was recorded for this clone. J is TRBJ2-7 and V is TRBV7-2; 11 bases align to TRBD1. The CDR3 runs 16 residues. J was trimmed by 6 bases and V by 1 base; bases with no gene match: 8. CDR1 and CDR2 from the germline V gene are SGHTA and FQGNSA. CDR3 region: CASSLGFGQGAGEQYF. As DNA, the CDR3 is TGTGCCAGCAGCTTAGGCTTCGGACAGGGGGCGGGCGAGCAGTACTTC.

The chain carries TRBV18 and TRBJ1-2; 9 nucleotides line up with TRBD1. The CDR3 has 12 residues. Germline-derived CDR1 and CDR2 are KGHSH and LQKENI. With V trimmed by 4 bases and J by 8 bases, 2 bases remained unmatched. The CDR3 region has the DNA TGTGCCAGCTCACGGACAGGGGAAGGCTACACCTTC. It specifies CASSRTGEGYTF.

This sequence joins TRBV12-3 or TRBV12-4 and TRBJ1-3; 8 nucleotides match TRBD1. Trimming cost V 8 bases and J 7 bases; bases outside gene matches: 4. The CDR3 is 12 amino acids. CDR3 bases: TGTGCCAGCGGACAGGGTCTGAACACCATATATTTT. Protein product: CASGQGLNTIYF.

CDR3 protein: CASSQDLRLAGGARYEQYF. The DNA for the CDR3 is TGTGCCAGCAGCCAAGATCTTAGGCTAGCGGGAGGAGCCAGGTACGAGCAGTACTTC. V is TRBV14 and J is TRBJ2-7; 11 bases line up with TRBD2. Germline-derived CDR1 and CDR2 are SGHDN and FVKESK. This CDR3 is 19 amino acids long. Germline trimming cut 0 bases from V and 4 bases from J; bases unmatched to any gene: 14. Looking up the rest from reference TRBV14 and TRBJ2-7 gives the full variable domain: EAGVTQFPSHSVIEKGQTVTLRCDPISGHDNLYWYRRVMGKEIKFLLHFVKESKQDESGMPNNRFLAERTGGTYSTLKVQPAELEDSGVYFCASSQDLRLAGGARYEQYFGPGTRLTVT.

This sequence joins TRBV19 and TRBJ1-2; the match to TRBD1 covers 8 bases. The CDR3 totals 15 residues. Germline lookup yields CDR1 LNHDA and CDR2 SQIVND (reference sequence). V lost 0 bases and J lost 8; bases outside the gene matches: 8. CDR3 amino acids: CASSIDLGQGGGYTF. The CDR3 DNA reads as TGTGCCAGTAGTATAGACCTCGGACAGGGTGGGGGCTACACCTTC.

This clone has just a few counts. This chain links TRBV7-2 with TRBJ2-1; TRBD2 agrees at 8 bases. Germline loops: CDR1 SGHTA, CDR2 FQGNSA. The CDR3 extends over 17 amino acids. After removal of 1 base from V and 0 bases from J, the junction contained 5 bases not matched to a gene. The CDR3 region is CASSLGRSGSSYNEQFF. The CDR3 bases are TGTGCCAGCAGCTTAGGTCGGAGCGGGAGCTCCTACAATGAGCAGTTCTTC. The full variable domain, in which reference TRBV7-2 and TRBJ2-1 provide the parts outside the CDR3, is GAGVSQSPSNKVTEKGKDVELRCDPISGHTALYWYRQSLGQGLEFLIYFQGNSAPDKSGLPSDRFSAERTGGSVSTLTIQRTQQEDSAVYLCASSLGRSGSSYNEQFFGPGTRLTVL.

This clone was detected ten times or more. The V call is TRBV7-2, the J call TRBJ2-2; maybe TRBD1 (5 bases). V gave up 2 bases and J gave up 1 base, with 11 bases separating them. The CDR3 length is 16 residues. Germline CDR1 and CDR2: SGHTA and FQGNSA. The CDR3 here is CASSLQGLRNTGELFF. The CDR3 DNA follows: TGTGCCAGCAGCTTACAGGGTCTTAGGAACACCGGGGAGCTGTTTTTT.

This clone was counted a few times. The gene calls are TRBV7-2 and TRBJ2-7; 9 bases are shared with TRBD2. Germline-derived CDR1 and CDR2 are SGHTA and FQGNSA. The CDR3 is 14 amino acids. V was clipped by 2 bases and J by 7 bases; unmatched bases: 6. The CDR3 DNA reads TGTGCCAGCAGCTTACAGCGGGGGGCAGGGGAGCAGTACTTC. Protein: CASSLQRGAGEQYF.

This clone has more than one count but fewer than ten. This chain joins TRBV7-9 and TRBJ2-2; D might be TRBD2 (5 bases). CDR3 length: 15 amino acids. Germline V gives CDR1 SEHNR, CDR2 FQNEAQ (reference sequence). V shed 5 bases and J shed 0 bases, with 10 bases lying between them. CDR3 nucleotides: TGTGCCAGCAGCGACTACCGCCCGAACACCGGGGAGCTGTTTTTT. It codes for CASSDYRPNTGELFF.

This chain connects TRBV2 to TRBJ2-7, with TRBD2 as a possible D gene (6 bases). Between the trimmed V and J ends, which lost 1 base and 0 bases, there was a span of 10 bases. Germline V gene lookup returns CDR1 SNHLY and CDR2 FYNNEI. The CDR3 totals 15 residues. CDR3 sequence: CASSEVRGSSYEQYF. The CDR3 DNA follows: TGTGCCAGCAGTGAAGTGCGGGGCAGCTCCTACGAGCAGTACTTC. Filled out from reference TRBV2 and TRBJ2-7, the complete variable domain reads EPEVTQTPSHQVTQMGQEVILRCVPISNHLYFYWYRQILGQKVEFLVSFYNNEISEKSEIFDDQFSVERPDGSNFTLKIRSTKLEDSAMYFCASSEVRGSSYEQYFGPGTRLTVT.

This clone occurred a few times. The chain links TRBV19 to TRBJ2-7; D perhaps matches TRBD2 (6 bases). Germline CDR1 LNHDA, CDR2 SQIVND (reference sequence). The CDR3 runs to 15 residues. V lost 5 bases, J lost 0 bases, and 14 bases lay in between. Here the CDR3 reads CASSSVAGSSYEQYF. In DNA form, the CDR3 reads TGTGCCAGTAGTTCGGTGGCGGGAAGCTCCTACGAGCAGTACTTC.

The genes are TRBV6-5 and TRBJ1-1; D is unclear. The germline CDR1 and CDR2 sequences are MNHEY and SVGAGI. CDR3 length: 14 amino acids. Trimming took off 6 bases at V and 0 bases at J, with 11 bases between the two ends. In DNA form, the CDR3 reads TGTGCCAGCAGCCACTCCACGCTGAACACTGAAGCTTTCTTT. This translates into CASSHSTLNTEAFF.

The sample holds one count of this clone. The rearrangement links TRBV30 to TRBJ1-2; the D is unclear. This CDR3 has 16 amino acids. The V gene lost 2 bases and the J gene lost 8 bases, with 24 bases spanning the gap. Germline values: CDR1 GTSNPN, CDR2 SVGIG (reference sequence). The CDR3 bases are TGTGCCTGGAGTCTTATCGGTTACGGGAGACTGGGGGGCTACACCTTC. It translates to CAWSLIGYGRLGGYTF.

Worth noting for this clone: This sample also contains other DNA sequences that code for the same CDR3. V gene TRBV30 combines with J gene TRBJ1-5; 8 bases line up with TRBD1. Germline CDR1 reads GTSNPN; CDR2 reads SVGIG (reference sequence). The CDR3 totals 13 residues. V lost 2 bases and J lost 5; bases outside the gene matches: 2. CDR3 residues: CAWSTGGDQPQHF. The DNA for the CDR3 is TGTGCCTGGAGTACAGGGGGTGATCAGCCCCAGCATTTT.

The chain joins TRBV30 to TRBJ2-1; 8 bases align to TRBD2. Germline CDR1 and CDR2: GTSNPN and SVGIG (reference sequence). Germline trimming cut 8 bases from V and 8 bases from J; bases unmatched to any gene: 11. This CDR3 has 13 amino acids. In DNA, the CDR3 is TGTGCCCGATCGAGCGGGAGTGGGCATGAGCAGTTCTTC. It translates to CARSSGSGHEQFF.

On this clone itself: Different DNA sequences within this sample yield the same CDR3. The gene calls are TRBV5-1 and TRBJ2-5, with 8 bases identical to TRBD1. The V gene's germline CDR1 is SGHRS and CDR2 YFSETQ. V lost 1 base and J lost 5; bases outside the gene matches: 4. The CDR3 is made up of 14 amino acids. The CDR3 is CASSLQGARETQYF. The DNA for the CDR3 is TGCGCCAGCAGCTTGCAGGGGGCCCGGGAGACCCAGTACTTC. The entire variable domain, with the rest obtained from reference TRBV5-1 and TRBJ2-5, is as follows: KAGVTQTPRYLIKTRGQQVTLSCSPISGHRSVSWYQQTPGQGLQFLFEYFSETQRNKGNFPGRFSGRQFSNSRSEMNVSTLELGDSALYLCASSLQGARETQYFGPGTRLLVL.

V is TRBV6-2 or TRBV6-3 and J is TRBJ2-2; 10 bases align to TRBD1. V was pared by 4 bases and J by 3 bases, with 5 bases of the junction left unmatched. CDR3 length: 16 residues. Germline CDR1 reads MNHEY; CDR2 reads SVGEGT. The CDR3 protein is CASSSRDRGYTGELFF. The CDR3 bases are TGTGCCAGCAGTTCCCGGGACAGGGGCTACACCGGGGAGCTGTTTTTT.

This rearrangement joins TRBV30 to TRBJ2-5, with a tentative D call TRBD1 (6 bases). CDR1 GTSNPN and CDR2 SVGIG come from the germline V gene (reference sequence). V was cut by 5 bases and J by 2 bases, with 12 bases left in between. The CDR3 covers 13 residues. The DNA for the CDR3 is TGTGCCTGGTCGACAGGTAGACAAGAGACCCAGTACTTC. The encoded protein is CAWSTGRQETQYF.

This rearrangement joins TRBV5-5 to TRBJ1-2, with unresolved D. V lost 2 bases to trimming and J lost 0 bases, with 11 bases between them. CDR3 length: 15 residues. Germline assignment: CDR1 SGHKS and CDR2 YYEKEE (reference sequence). CDR3 DNA sequence: TGTGCCAGCAGCTTCAGTGGGAGGACTAACTATGGCTACACCTTC. This translates into CASSFSGRTNYGYTF.

The chain employs TRBV5-1 and TRBJ1-6; no clear D gene. Trimming stripped 5 bases from V and 9 bases from J, with 15 bases between. The CDR3 has 14 residues. The germline V gene has CDR1 SGHRS and CDR2 YFSETQ. The chain's CDR3 is CASSPAALGSPLHF. DNA for the CDR3: TGCGCCAGCAGTCCGGCAGCGTTGGGTTCACCCCTCCACTTT.

This sequence joins TRBV7-2 and TRBJ2-5; 10 nucleotides align to TRBD1. Germline trimming cut 4 bases from V and 8 bases from J; bases unmatched to any gene: 4. The CDR3 extends over 13 amino acids. Germline V lookup: CDR1 SGHTA, CDR2 FQGNSA. As DNA, the CDR3 is TGTGCCAGCAGCTCCGGGACAGGGGATACCCAGTACTTC. This translates into CASSSGTGDTQYF.

This clone has more than one count but fewer than ten. This sequence joins TRBV4-3 and TRBJ2-1; 13 bases align to TRBD2. CDR1 is LGHNA and CDR2 is YSLEER in the germline V gene. The trim removed 4 bases at V and 6 bases at J, leaving 0 bases unmatched. CDR3 length: 14 residues. The CDR3 DNA reads TGCGCCAGCAGCCGACTAGCGGGGGGCAATGAGCAGTTCTTC. Translating it yields CASSRLAGGNEQFF.

This chain joins TRBV27 and TRBJ2-7, with 15 nucleotides matching TRBD2. After removal of 0 bases from V and 2 bases from J, the junction contained 8 bases not matched to a gene. Per the germline V gene, CDR1 is MNHEY and CDR2 is SMNVEV (reference sequence). The CDR3 is 19 residues long. CDR3 coding DNA: TGTGCCAGCAGTTTATCGAAGGGGACTAGCGGGAGGTTTGCCTACGAGCAGTACTTC. Its translation: CASSLSKGTSGRFAYEQYF.